These T cell receptor beta chains were read from a single sample in a study of Ad26.COV2.S vaccination and SARS-CoV-2 variants. Here immunoSEQ multiplex PCR was the method, and the copy in TCRdb shows in-frame clones only, minus some. Of around 450,000 clones in the sample, nearly 90% were seen once. The source was peripheral blood, collected in a trial of Ad26.COV2.S vaccine versus placebo. These receptors were taken from a person between 18 and 65 years old who received the Ad26.COV2.S COVID-19 vaccine or a placebo. Both conserved end residues are part of each CDR3.

j_call v_call cdr3_aa
TRBJ1-6 TRBV28 CASSFIGPRDSPLHF
TRBJ2-5 TRBV29-1 CSVAPGVQETQYF
TRBJ2-5 TRBV4-1 CASSLKQGVETQYF
TRBJ2-3 TRBV19 CASSTRASTDTQYF
TRBJ1-1 TRBV18 CASSPQGVTEAFF
TRBJ1-2 TRBV6-1 CASSEGGGAGIYGYTF
TRBJ1-1 TRBV20-1 CSAREPEAFF
TRBJ1-3 TRBV27 CASMQGRGNTIYF
TRBJ1-1 TRBV4-1 CASSRGEGAITEAFF
TRBJ1-2 TRBV4-1 CASSQPGRRTGGNGYTF
TRBJ1-5 TRBV19 CASRPGTGKQPQHF
TRBJ2-1 TRBV5-4 CASSWGQIFSYNEQFF
TRBJ2-5 TRBV7-7 CASSPTRTSGGEETQYF
TRBJ2-4 TRBV11-3 CASSLGIGTGYNIQYF
TRBJ2-5 TRBV15 CATSPNGGGETQYF
TRBJ1-2 TRBV6-6 CASSYLQGDGYTF
TRBJ2-3 TRBV19 CASRPAWSTDTQYF
TRBJ1-2 TRBV29-1 CSVGGQPPNYGYTF
TRBJ2-2 TRBV5-1 CASSLGGTGELFF
TRBJ2-1 TRBV10-3 CAISEEEDEQFF
TRBJ1-1 TRBV30 CAWSVMRVTEAFF
TRBJ2-3 TRBV5-1 CASSLAWAGPTTDTQYF
TRBJ1-1 TRBV9 CASSVGKGTEAFF
TRBJ2-3 TRBV20-1 CSAHGLDTQYF
TRBJ1-2 TRBV27 CARGRLDYGYTF
TRBJ2-1 TRBV18 CASSPQSLSSGEQFF
TRBJ2-4 TRBV2 CASSAALKNIQYF
TRBJ2-7 TRBV7-6 CASSPRLAGGLEEQYF
TRBJ2-5 TRBV6-5 CASRRDRETQYF
TRBJ2-3 TRBV11-2 CASSNPVGDTQYF
TRBJ1-2 TRBV20-1 CSASHREDYGYTF
TRBJ2-3 TRBV5-5 CASSLFWTSGTGSTDTQYF
TRBJ2-1 TRBV30 CAWSVLYNEQFF
TRBJ1-2 TRBV6-5 CASSYSAQGLSRGYTF
TRBJ2-1 TRBV18 CASSADPNNEQFF
TRBJ1-1 TRBV6-2/TRBV6-3 CASSYDMAGVVAFF
TRBJ1-6 TRBV14 CASSQSQGSPLHF
TRBJ2-5 TRBV24-1 CATSETGGLETQYF
TRBJ1-1 TRBV6-6 CASSQLGEGDMNTEAFF
TRBJ2-2 TRBV4-3 CASSQVAGFGELFF
TRBJ2-3 TRBV3-1/TRBV3-2 CASSQAKAGAHVNTDTQYF
TRBJ2-5 TRBV18 CASSPGQGTRETQYF
TRBJ1-4 TRBV9 CASSVAYKSELFF
TRBJ1-2 TRBV11-2 CASSTFEEWGYTF
TRBJ2-3 TRBV2 CASRGGGTDTQYF
TRBJ2-2 TRBV9 CASSVGGITGELFF
TRBJ2-2 TRBV19 CASSIRGATGELFF
TRBJ1-1 TRBV5-1 CASSPDGHLGKAFF
TRBJ1-4 TRBV6-5 CASSPRDLREKLFF
TRBJ1-1 TRBV7-9 CASSLGSNTEAFF
TRBJ2-1 TRBV19 CASSLDSYSYNEQFF
TRBJ2-1 TRBV18 CASSPVSSYNEQFF
TRBJ1-4 TRBV6-5 CASTEGTDNEKLFF
TRBJ2-3 TRBV5-8 CASSLEGLPYTDTQYF
TRBJ1-5 TRBV28 CASSDGHNYQPQHF